The rows below give T cell receptor beta chains drawn from one sample of a study of cytomegalovirus exposure and HLA in healthy donors. The data were produced by immunoSEQ multiplex PCR, yet TCRdb's version contains in-frame clones alone and is incomplete. This sample has roughly 330,000 clones, with about nine tenths found just once. The sample taken for sequencing was PBMCs. These receptors all come from a woman aged 30 to 39 in good health and CMV-seropositive. CDR3s include the opening cysteine and the closing phenylalanine or tryptophan. D genes are given only for firm matches. Clone sizes are given selectively: once, few, many, or a class where the clone is expanded.

TGTGCCAGCAGACGACAGGGCGGTGCGTATTCTCTCAATGAGCAGTTCTTC | CASRRQGGAYSLNEQFF | TRBD1 | once | TRBJ2-1 | TRBV7-9
TGTGCCAGCTACCCTCGGGGGTCTTCCTACGAGCAGTACTTC | CASYPRGSSYEQYF | NA | NA | TRBJ2-7 | TRBV6-1
TGTGCCAGCAGCTCCCGGGACAGGGGGAGCGGGGCCAACGTCCTGACTTTC | CASSSRDRGSGANVLTF | TRBD1 | NA | TRBJ2-6 | TRBV5-4
TGTGCCAGCAGCCCGGGAGGCCCCGTGTCCTACGAGCAGTACTTC | CASSPGGPVSYEQYF | TRBD2 | NA | TRBJ2-7 | TRBV5-4
TGTGCCAGCCGTGGACAGATCAATCAGCCCCAGCATTTT | CASRGQINQPQHF | NA | NA | TRBJ1-5 | TRBV28
TGCGCCAGCAGCCAAGATGGGACAGGGGGCTGGTACGAGCAGTACTTC | CASSQDGTGGWYEQYF | TRBD1 | NA | TRBJ2-7 | TRBV4-3
TGCGCCAGCAGCCGACTTCCAACTACAGGGGTAACCGGGGAGCTGTTTTTT | CASSRLPTTGVTGELFF | TRBD1 | NA | TRBJ2-2 | TRBV5-1
TGTGCCAGCAGCCCCCGACTACCCTCCTCGACAGATACGCAGTATTTT | CASSPRLPSSTDTQYF | NA | NA | TRBJ2-3 | TRBV7-6
TGTGCCAGCAGCTTAGCTTTCTCTCGGGACACTGAAGCTTTCTTT | CASSLAFSRDTEAFF | NA | NA | TRBJ1-1 | TRBV11-1
TGTGCCAGCAGCCAGGATCGGGAGTCCTATGGCTACACCTTC | CASSQDRESYGYTF | NA | NA | TRBJ1-2 | TRBV4-2
TGCAGCGTTGAATCCGGGACAACTTATAGCTACACCTTC | CSVESGTTYSYTF | NA | few | TRBJ1-2 | TRBV29-1
TGCAGCGTTGAATTAGTGGAAAGGCCAAACTCCTACGAGCAGTACTTC | CSVELVERPNSYEQYF | NA | NA | TRBJ2-7 | TRBV29-1
TGTGCCAGCGGGGACGACAACTATGGCTACACCTTC | CASGDDNYGYTF | NA | NA | TRBJ1-2 | TRBV2
TGTGCCAGCAGTCTCACGGTCTGGGATGAGCAGTTCTTC | CASSLTVWDEQFF | NA | NA | TRBJ2-1 | TRBV27
TGTGCCAGCAGATCCACAGGGTCGAACACTGAAGCTTTCTTT | CASRSTGSNTEAFF | NA | NA | TRBJ1-1 | TRBV6-5
TGCAGCGTTGGGGGGCCAGCCTACGAGCAGTACTTC | CSVGGPAYEQYF | NA | NA | TRBJ2-7 | TRBV29-1
TGTGCCAGCAGTGCTGTTGCCTATGGCTACACCTTC | CASSAVAYGYTF | NA | NA | TRBJ1-2 | TRBV6-4
TGTGCCAGTAGTATCGGCCGTTCTGAAGCTTTCTTT | CASSIGRSEAFF | NA | NA | TRBJ1-1 | TRBV19
TGCGCCAGCAGCCAAGTGACACAGGCGAATGAAAAACTGTTTTTT | CASSQVTQANEKLFF | NA | NA | TRBJ1-4 | TRBV4-1
TGTGCCAGCAGACAGGGATACGAGCAGTACTTC | CASRQGYEQYF | NA | NA | TRBJ2-7 | TRBV6-1
TGTGCCAGCAGCCCACAGAGGCGGGAAGAGACCCAGTACTTC | CASSPQRREETQYF | NA | NA | TRBJ2-5 | TRBV7-6
TGTGCCAGTAGCCCGGATTGGGGAGGACAGTCCTACGAGCAGTACTTC | CASSPDWGGQSYEQYF | NA | NA | TRBJ2-7 | TRBV19
TGTGCCAGTAGTATCAACAGGGACGAGCAGTACTTC | CASSINRDEQYF | NA | NA | TRBJ2-7 | TRBV19
TGTGCCAGCTCACCAGGGACGGAGGCGGGAGTCTTTAACACCGGGGAGCTGTTTTTT | CASSPGTEAGVFNTGELFF | TRBD2 | NA | TRBJ2-2 | TRBV18
TGTGCCAGCAGCAATGGGACAGGGGGCTATGGCTACACCTTC | CASSNGTGGYGYTF | NA | NA | TRBJ1-2 | TRBV21-1
TGTGCCAGTAGTCTGGCGGGGGGCGCAAATGAAGGGCAGTACTTC | CASSLAGGANEGQYF | TRBD2 | NA | TRBJ2-7 | TRBV19
TGTGCCAGCAGCTTAGTCCCCTACGAGCAGTACTTC | CASSLVPYEQYF | NA | NA | TRBJ2-7 | TRBV7-6
TGTGCCAGCAGCCCGAATTTCTACGAGCAGTACTTC | CASSPNFYEQYF | NA | NA | TRBJ2-7 | TRBV9
TGTGCCATCAGGGGGACGGACGGGCTATCACCCCTCCACTTT | CAIRGTDGLSPLHF | NA | NA | TRBJ1-6 | TRBV10-3
TGTGCCAGCAGTTTGGTCAACACTGAAGCTTTCTTT | CASSLVNTEAFF | NA | NA | TRBJ1-1 | TRBV28
TGTGCCAGCAGCGTAGGAGAGGGCGGCACCGGGGAGCTGTTTTTT | CASSVGEGGTGELFF | NA | NA | TRBJ2-2 | TRBV9
TGCGCCAGCAGCTTGATCCCCAGACTAGCGGAGGGCTATGAGCAGTTCTTC | CASSLIPRLAEGYEQFF | TRBD2 | NA | TRBJ2-1 | TRBV5-1
TGCGCCAGCAGCATGACGGAAGCGGCGAACACCGGGGAGCTGTTTTTT | CASSMTEAANTGELFF | NA | NA | TRBJ2-2 | TRBV5-1
TGTGCCAGCTCACCACCGGAGGTAATAGGGACCTACAATGAGCAGTTCTTC | CASSPPEVIGTYNEQFF | NA | NA | TRBJ2-1 | TRBV18
TGCAGCGTTGTAGGGGGAGCGGCCAAAAACATTCAGTACTTC | CSVVGGAAKNIQYF | NA | NA | TRBJ2-4 | TRBV29-1
TGTGCCAGCAGTGCTGGGGGCACCCACAATGAGCAGTTCTTC | CASSAGGTHNEQFF | NA | NA | TRBJ2-1 | TRBV6-4
TGTGCCAGCAGACGGGACGGTAGCAATCAGCCCCAGCATTTT | CASRRDGSNQPQHF | NA | once | TRBJ1-5 | TRBV6-5
TGTGCCCTGCACGGTTACAATGAGCAGTTCTTC | CALHGYNEQFF | NA | NA | TRBJ2-1 | TRBV30
TGCGCCAGCAGCCAAGATCGGGGGCCCCAGCATTTT | CASSQDRGPQHF | NA | NA | TRBJ1-5 | TRBV4-3
TGTGCCAGCTCACCATTACCCCACGGGACAGAGAATTCACCCCTCCACTTT | CASSPLPHGTENSPLHF | TRBD1 | NA | TRBJ1-6 | TRBV18
TGTGCCAGCAGCTCCGTTTCCGCCGGGCGGGGAAACATTCAGTACTTC | CASSSVSAGRGNIQYF | NA | few | TRBJ2-4 | TRBV7-8
TGTGCCAGCAGCTCCGGGACAGGGAAAGAGACCCAGTACTTC | CASSSGTGKETQYF | TRBD1 | NA | TRBJ2-5 | TRBV7-3
TGTGCCAGCAGCTCCCGGGCAGAAAGCTCCTACGAGCAGTACTTC | CASSSRAESSYEQYF | NA | NA | TRBJ2-7 | TRBV5-4
TGTGCCACCAGCAGTCCCACGGTCTCCTACGAGCAGTACTTC | CATSSPTVSYEQYF | NA | NA | TRBJ2-7 | TRBV15
TGTGCCAGCAGTTCTCGACAGGATAATTCACCCCTCCACTTT | CASSSRQDNSPLHF | NA | NA | TRBJ1-6 | TRBV28
TGTGCCAGCACAGTCAACACTGAAGCTTTCTTT | CASTVNTEAFF | NA | NA | TRBJ1-1 | TRBV2
TGTGCCACCAGCAGAGGTTACGATGTAGCGGGAGGAACCTACAATGAGCAGTTCTTC | CATSRGYDVAGGTYNEQFF | TRBD2 | NA | TRBJ2-1 | TRBV15
TGTGCCTGGAGTACAGGGGGCCAAGAGACCCAGTACTTC | CAWSTGGQETQYF | TRBD1 | NA | TRBJ2-5 | TRBV30
TGTGCCAGCCCTGCGGGAGAATTGGCAGATACGCAGTATTTT | CASPAGELADTQYF | TRBD2 | NA | TRBJ2-3 | TRBV5-3
TGTGCCAGCAGCTTATCAAGCGGGGGGGTCAATGAGCAGTTCTTC | CASSLSSGGVNEQFF | TRBD2 | NA | TRBJ2-1 | TRBV7-3
TGTGCCAGCAGCTTGACGGACAGGCGGTCGACCGGGGAGCTGTTTTTT | CASSLTDRRSTGELFF | TRBD1 | NA | TRBJ2-2 | TRBV7-2
TGCAGCGTTGATCTTGGCGGGGGGGCACTAATCGTCTTC | CSVDLGGGALIVF | TRBD2 | NA | TRBJ2-1 | TRBV29-1